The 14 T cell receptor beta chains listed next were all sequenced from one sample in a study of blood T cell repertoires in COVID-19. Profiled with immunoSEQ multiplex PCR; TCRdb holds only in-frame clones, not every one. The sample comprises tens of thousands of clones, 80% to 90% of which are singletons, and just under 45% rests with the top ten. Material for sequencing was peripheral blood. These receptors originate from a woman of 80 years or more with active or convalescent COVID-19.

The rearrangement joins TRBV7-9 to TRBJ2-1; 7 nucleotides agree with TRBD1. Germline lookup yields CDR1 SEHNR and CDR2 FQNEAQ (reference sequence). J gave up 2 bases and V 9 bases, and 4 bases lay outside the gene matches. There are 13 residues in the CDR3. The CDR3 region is CASGQGAYNEQFF. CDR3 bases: TGTGCCAGTGGGCAGGGGGCCTACAATGAGCAGTTCTTC.

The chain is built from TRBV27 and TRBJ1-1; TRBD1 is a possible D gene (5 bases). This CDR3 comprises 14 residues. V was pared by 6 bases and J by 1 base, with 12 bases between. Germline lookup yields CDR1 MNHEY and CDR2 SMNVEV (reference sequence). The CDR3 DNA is TGTGCCAGCAGACTATCCCAGGGGAACACTGAAGCTTTCTTT. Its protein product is CASRLSQGNTEAFF.

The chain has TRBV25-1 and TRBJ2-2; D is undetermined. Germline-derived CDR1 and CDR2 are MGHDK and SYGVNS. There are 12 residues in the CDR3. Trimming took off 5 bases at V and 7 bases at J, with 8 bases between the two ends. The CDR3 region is CASSKSLGELFF. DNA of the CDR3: TGTGCCAGCAGTAAATCTCTCGGGGAGCTGTTTTTT. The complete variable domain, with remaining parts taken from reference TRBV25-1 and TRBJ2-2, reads EADIYQTPRYLVIGTGKKITLECSQTMGHDKMYWYQQDPGMELHLIHYSYGVNSTEKGDLSSESTVSRIRTEHFPLTLESARPSHTSQYLCASSKSLGELFFGEGSRLTVL.

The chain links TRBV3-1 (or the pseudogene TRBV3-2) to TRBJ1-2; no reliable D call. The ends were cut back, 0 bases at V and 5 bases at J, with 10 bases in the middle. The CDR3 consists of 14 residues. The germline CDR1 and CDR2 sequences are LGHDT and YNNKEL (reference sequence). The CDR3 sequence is CASSQDWAEYGYTF. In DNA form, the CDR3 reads TGTGCCAGCAGCCAAGATTGGGCCGAATATGGCTACACCTTC.

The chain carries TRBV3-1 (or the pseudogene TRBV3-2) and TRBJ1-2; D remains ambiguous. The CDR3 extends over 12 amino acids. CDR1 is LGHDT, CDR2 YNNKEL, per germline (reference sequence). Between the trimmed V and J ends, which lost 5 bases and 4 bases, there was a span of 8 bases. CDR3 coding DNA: TGTGCCAGCAGCTTCGGAGGCTATGGCTACACCTTC. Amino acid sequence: CASSFGGYGYTF.

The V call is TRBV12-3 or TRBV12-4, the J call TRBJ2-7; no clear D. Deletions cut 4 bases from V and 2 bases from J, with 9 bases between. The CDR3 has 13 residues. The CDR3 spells CASSSQETYEQYF. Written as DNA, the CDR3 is TGTGCCAGCAGTTCCCAGGAAACCTACGAGCAGTACTTC.

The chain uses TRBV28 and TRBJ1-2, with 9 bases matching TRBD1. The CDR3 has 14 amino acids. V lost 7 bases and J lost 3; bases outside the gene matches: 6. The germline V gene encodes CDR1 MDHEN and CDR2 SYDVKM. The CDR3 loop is CASKKTGGDYGYTF. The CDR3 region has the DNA TGTGCCAGCAAAAAAACAGGGGGCGACTATGGCTACACCTTC.

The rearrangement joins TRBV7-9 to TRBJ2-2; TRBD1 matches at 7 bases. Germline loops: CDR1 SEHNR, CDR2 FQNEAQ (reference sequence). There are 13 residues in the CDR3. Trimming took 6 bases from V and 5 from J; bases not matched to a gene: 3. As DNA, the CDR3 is TGTGCCAGCAGGCAGGGGGTGACCGGGGAGCTGTTTTTT. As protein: CASRQGVTGELFF.

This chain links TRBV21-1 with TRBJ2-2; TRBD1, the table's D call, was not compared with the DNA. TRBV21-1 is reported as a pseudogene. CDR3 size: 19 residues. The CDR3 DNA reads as TGTGCCAGCAGCAAAGAGGGGGCAGGGGAAGGAGCCAACACCGGGGAGCTGTTTTTT. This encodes CASSKEGAGEGANTGELFF.

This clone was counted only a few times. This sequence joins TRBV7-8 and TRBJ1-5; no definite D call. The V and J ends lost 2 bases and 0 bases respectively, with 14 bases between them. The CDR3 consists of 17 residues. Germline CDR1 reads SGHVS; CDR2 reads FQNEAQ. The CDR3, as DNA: TGTGCCAGCAGCTTATCTATGCAGCGATATAGCAATCAGCCCCAGCATTTT. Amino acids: CASSLSMQRYSNQPQHF.

The CDR3, as DNA: TGTGCCAGCAGCCAAGGGACAGGGGTCCAGCCCCAGCATTTT. Protein product: CASSQGTGVQPQHF. The chain carries TRBV3-1 (or the pseudogene TRBV3-2) and TRBJ1-5; 9 bases are shared with TRBD1. The CDR3 is made up of 14 amino acids. CDR1 LGHDT and CDR2 YNNKEL come from the germline V gene (reference sequence). J lost 7 bases, V lost 1 base, and 2 bases had no gene match.

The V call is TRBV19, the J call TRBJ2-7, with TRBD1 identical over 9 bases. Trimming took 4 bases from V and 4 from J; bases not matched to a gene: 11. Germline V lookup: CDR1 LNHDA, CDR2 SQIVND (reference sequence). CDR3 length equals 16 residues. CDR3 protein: CASSSRVGTGMYEQYF. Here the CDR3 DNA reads TGTGCCAGTAGTAGCCGGGTCGGGACAGGGATGTACGAGCAGTACTTC.

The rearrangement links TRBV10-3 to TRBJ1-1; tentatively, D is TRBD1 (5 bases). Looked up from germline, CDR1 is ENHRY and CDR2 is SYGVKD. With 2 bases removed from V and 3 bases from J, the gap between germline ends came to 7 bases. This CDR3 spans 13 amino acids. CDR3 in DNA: TGTGCCATCAGTGAGGGACAACACACTGAAGCTTTCTTT. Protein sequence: CAISEGQHTEAFF.

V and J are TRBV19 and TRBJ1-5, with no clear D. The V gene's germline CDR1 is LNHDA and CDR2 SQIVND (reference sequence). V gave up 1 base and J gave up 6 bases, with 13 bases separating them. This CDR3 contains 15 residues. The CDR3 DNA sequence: TGTGCCAGTAGTATAGGGGGAGGGAACCGTCAGCCCCAGCATTTT. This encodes CASSIGGGNRQPQHF.